The next 11 T cell receptor beta chains were all read from a single sample in a study of T cell clonality in common variable immunodeficiency. Method: immunoSEQ multiplex PCR; TCRdb's copy keeps in-frame clones and lacks some. The profile covers roughly 70,000 clones, none occurring a single time. The sequenced sample consisted of peripheral blood mononuclear cells. The receptors were gathered from a person between 18 and 70 years old in good health.

This clone was detected many times. CDR3 region: CASSSGHYNSPLHF. The sequenced part of the CDR3 DNA is TGTGCCAGCAGCTCGGGACACTATAATTCACCC. This rearrangement joins TRBV11-2 to TRBJ1-6; weak D call: TRBD1 (6 bases). The read terminates 3 residues before the CDR3 end, so the remaining end is supplied by the germline J gene. In germline, CDR1 is SGHAT, CDR2 FQNNGV. With 4 bases removed from V and 3 bases from J, the gap between germline ends came to 7 bases. This CDR3 has 14 amino acids. Full variable domain (outside the CDR3, taken from reference TRBV11-2 and TRBJ1-6): EAGVAQSPRYKIIEKRQSVAFWCNPISGHATLYWYQQILGQGPKLLIQFQNNGVVDDSQLPKDRFSAERLKGVDSTLKIQPAKLEDSAVYLCASSSGHYNSPLHFGNGTRLTVT.

This clone was counted ten times or more. CDR3 DNA (partial): TGTGCCAGCAGCTTAGGTGGACTAGCGGGAGGTGAG. This translates into CASSLGGLAGGE. The entire CDR3 protein reads CASSLGGLAGGEQFF. The V gene is TRBV7-2, the J gene TRBJ2-1, with TRBD2 matching over 14 bases. With the read ending 3 residues before the CDR3 end, the germline J gene is used to fill in that end. Germline CDR1 reads SGHTA; CDR2 reads FQGNSA. The length of the CDR3 is 15 residues. Losses at the gene ends were 1 base for V and 9 bases for J; bases not matched to a gene: 2.

This clone occurred many times. The read gets to within 3 residues of the CDR3 end, and the germline J gene fills in the rest. V and J are TRBV5-8 and TRBJ2-3, with 7 nucleotides matching TRBD1. The ends lost 0 bases at V and 0 bases at J; junction bases unmatched: 1. CDR1 is SGHTS, CDR2 YDEGEE, per germline. The CDR3 extends over 15 amino acids. CDR3 amino acids: CASSLAGQSTDTQYF. Partial CDR3 DNA: TGTGCCAGCAGCTTGGCGGGACAGAGCACAGATACG.

This clone was picked up many times. The CDR3 bases that were read are TGCGCCAGCAGAGGTGAAGCCACCGGGGGGAGCTCCTACGAG. Its protein is CASRGEATGGSSYE. The full CDR3 is CASRGEATGGSSYEQYF. The chain uses TRBV4-1 and TRBJ2-7; 7 nucleotides match TRBD2. The CDR3 is cut off 3 residues early in the read; its end comes from the germline J gene. V dropped 6 bases and J dropped 0; count of bases not matched to a gene: 14. CDR1 is MGHRA and CDR2 is YSYEKL in the germline V gene. The length of the CDR3 is 17 residues.

This clone was observed at least ten times. The read is 3 residues too short to cover the CDR3 end, so that end is filled in from the germline J gene. This chain uses TRBV2 with TRBJ2-7; TRBD2 aligns across 8 bases. CDR1 and CDR2 from the germline V gene are SNHLY and FYNNEI. The CDR3 length is 15 residues. The V segment lost 7 bases and the J segment 0 bases; nucleotides outside the gene matches: 8. Partial CDR3 DNA: TGTGCCAGCAATGCCCCCACTAGCGGCTCCTACGAG. Encoded protein: CASNAPTSGSYE. The entire CDR3 reads CASNAPTSGSYEQYF.

There are many counts of this clone. The CDR3 end is not reached by the read, which stops 3 residues before it; the germline J gene fills it in. The V and J genes are TRBV12-3 or TRBV12-4 and TRBJ1-2; 9 bases are a match to TRBD1. This CDR3 is 16 amino acids long. V shed 6 bases, J shed 4 bases, and the junction held 12 bases outside the gene matches. The DNA read from the CDR3 is TGTGCCAGCAGCAGAACACAGGGGGCGTATTCCTATGGC. Translated: CASSRTQGAYSYG. The CDR3 in full is CASSRTQGAYSYGYTF.

This clone was counted many times. The CDR3 extends 3 residues past the end of the read, so its final part is completed from the germline J gene. This chain links TRBV20-1 with TRBJ2-3; TRBD2 matches 15 bases. Per the germline V gene, CDR1 is DFQATT and CDR2 is SNEGSKA (reference sequence). Trimming at V came to 5 bases and at J to 0 bases, leaving 12 bases not matched to a gene. The CDR3 covers 19 residues. The covered CDR3 bases are TGCAGTGCTGCCCACGGGTTGGGACTAGCGGGGGGAAGCACAGATACG. Translating gives CSAAHGLGLAGGSTDT. The full CDR3 reads CSAAHGLGLAGGSTDTQYF.

This clone was detected ten times or more. The read ends 3 residues early relative to the CDR3; the germline J gene fills the gap. The V gene is TRBV7-9, the J gene TRBJ2-7, with 7 bases lining up with TRBD1. J gave up 6 bases and V 5 bases, and 4 bases lay outside the gene matches. This CDR3 spans 12 amino acids. Per the germline V gene, CDR1 is SEHNR and CDR2 is FQNEAQ (reference sequence). CDR3 DNA (partial): TGTGCCAGCAGCCCGACAGGGTCCGAG. It yields the protein CASSPTGSE. The entire CDR3 protein is CASSPTGSEQYF. Drawing the rest from reference TRBV7-9 and TRBJ2-7, the complete variable domain is DTGVSQNPRHKITKRGQNVTFRCDPISEHNRLYWYRQTLGQGPEFLTYFQNEAQLEKSRLLSDRFSAERPKGSFSTLEIQRTEQGDSAMYLCASSPTGSEQYFGPGTRLTVT.

The sample holds many counts of this clone. The sequenced fragment ends 3 residues before the CDR3 boundary, so the rest is inferred from the germline J gene. V gene TRBV20-1 combines with J gene TRBJ1-1; TRBD1 might be the D (6 bases). The CDR3 consists of 14 residues. With 6 bases removed from V and 1 base from J, the gap between germline ends came to 15 bases. Germline V CDR1 and CDR2: DFQATT, SNEGSKA (reference sequence). The CDR3 loop reads CSAEAGTRNTEAFF. Incomplete CDR3 DNA: TGCAGTGCAGAAGCCGGGACAAGGAACACTGAA.

This clone occurred many times. The sequence runs out 3 residues before the end of the CDR3; the remainder is reconstructed from the germline J gene. The chain employs TRBV13 and TRBJ2-1; 7 bases are shared with TRBD2. V dropped 4 bases and J dropped 7; count of bases not matched to a gene: 10. Germline CDR1 reads PRHDT; CDR2 reads FYEKMQ (reference sequence). This CDR3 spans 15 amino acids. The chain's CDR3 is CASSSVGGRGNEQFF. The CDR3 bases that were read are TGTGCCAGCAGCTCGGTCGGCGGGAGAGGGAATGAG.

Ten or more counts support this clone. The read gets to within 3 residues of the CDR3 end, and the germline J gene fills in the rest. The chain is built from TRBV7-2 and TRBJ2-3; D might be TRBD1 or TRBD2, each matching 5 bases. The germline V and J ends were trimmed by 3 bases and 5 bases, with 12 bases remaining between them. The CDR3 has 14 amino acids. Germline V gene data show CDR1 as SGHTA and CDR2 as FQGNSA. This CDR3 is CASSFRGVVDTQYF. The sequenced part of the CDR3 DNA is TGTGCCAGCAGCTTCAGAGGGGTGGTAGATACG.